A single sample is the source of the 10 T cell receptor beta chains below, sequenced in a study of T cells in Graves' hyperthyroidism and ophthalmopathy. RNA transcripts served as the template for amplifying TCR beta CDR3 regions. The HTBI set primed first-round TCR CDR3 RT-PCR. TCRdb called the multiplex PCR reads again in MiXCR, with one record for every CDR3 protein. The sample has about 530,000 distinct CDR3 sequences; about 15% are singletons. The source material was blood. These receptors all come from a woman under 30 with Graves' ophthalmopathy.

This clonotype has a count of ten or more. The gene calls are TRBV7-9 and TRBJ1-2, with 9 bases identical to TRBD1. The CDR3 consists of 15 residues. The ends lost 10 bases at V and 7 bases at J; junction bases unmatched: 16. Germline CDR1 reads SEHNR; CDR2 reads FQNEAQ (reference sequence). This chain's CDR3 is CATAATGQGLVGYTF. CDR3 sequence (DNA): TGTGCCACAGCAGCCACGGGACAGGGATTGGTTGGCTACACCTTC.

With regard to this clonotype: This may come from a read error, since a much larger clone is one base off. The chain carries TRBV2 and TRBJ2-2; D tentatively reads TRBD1 or TRBD2 (6 bases each). Germline CDR1 SNHLY, CDR2 FYNNEI. This CDR3 contains 13 residues. CDR3 protein: CASSNRVTGGLFF. The CDR3 region has the DNA TGTGCCAGCAGTAACAGGGTAACCGGGGGGCTGTTTTTT.

The chain carries TRBV5-1 and TRBJ2-5; TRBD1 agrees at 8 bases. The germline CDR1 and CDR2 sequences are SGHRS and YFSETQ. V was pared by 0 bases and J by 3 bases, with 7 bases of the junction left unmatched. CDR3 length: 16 residues. In DNA form, the CDR3 reads TGCGCCAGCAGCTTGGGTCAGGGGGCGCGGAAAGAGACCCAGTACTTC. Its protein is CASSLGQGARKETQYF.

This clonotype was counted at least ten times. The rearrangement links TRBV28 to TRBJ2-3, with unresolved D. Germline V gene data show CDR1 as MDHEN and CDR2 as SYDVKM. Trimming took off 5 bases at V and 0 bases at J, with 3 bases between the two ends. CDR3 length equals 12 residues. The CDR3 protein is CASSISTDTQYF. CDR3 in DNA: TGTGCCAGCAGTATTAGCACAGATACGCAGTATTTT.

The J gene is TRBJ1-2, the V gene TRBV3-1, with D possibly matching TRBD1 (6 bases). The length of the CDR3 is 14 residues. CDR1 and CDR2 from the germline V gene are LGHDT and YNNKEL (reference sequence). The ends were cut back, 3 bases at V and 8 bases at J, with 16 bases in the middle. Written as DNA, the CDR3 is TGTGCCAGCAGCCAGAACAGGGTGAGGGGAGGCTACACCTTC. This encodes CASSQNRVRGGYTF.

For the CDR3, the DNA is TGTGCCAGCAGTGAGCCACTCACCGGGGAGCTGTTTTTT. Protein product: CASSEPLTGELFF. The V and J genes are TRBV6-1 and TRBJ2-2; D call uncertain. Trimming took off 3 bases at V and 4 bases at J, with 6 bases between the two ends. CDR3 length: 13 residues. CDR1 and CDR2 (germline): MNHNS, SASEGT.

This clonotype showed up many times. V gene TRBV7-9 combines with J gene TRBJ2-3; D is ambiguous. CDR1 is SEHNR and CDR2 is FQNEAQ in the germline V gene (reference sequence). CDR3 size: 15 residues. Trimming removed 5 bases from V and 1 base from J, with 13 bases in between. The CDR3 sequence: CASSPDGRGTDTQYF. The CDR3 coding sequence is TGTGCCAGCAGCCCCGACGGTCGGGGCACAGATACGCAGTATTTT.

For this clonotype: The germline gene is not matched at one end of the junction; a read error may be the cause. The chain joins TRBV7-9 to TRBJ1-1, with 11 bases identical to TRBD1. CDR3 length: 13 residues. Germline-derived CDR1 and CDR2 are SEHNR and FQNEAQ (reference sequence). The CDR3 nucleotides read TGTGCCAACAGCTTAGGGACAGGGGGTGAAGCTCTCTTT. Encoded protein: CANSLGTGGEALF. The entire variable domain, with the rest obtained from reference TRBV7-9 and TRBJ1-1, is as follows: DTGVSQNPRHKITKRGQNVTFRCDPISEHNRLYWYRQTLGQGPEFLTYFQNEAQLEKSRLLSDRFSAERPKGSFSTLEIQRTEQGDSAMYLCANSLGTGGEALFGQGTRLTVV.

As to this clonotype: Being one base from a much bigger clone, this may be a read error. The CDR3: CASSPLGGAFTDTQYF. The CDR3 nucleotides are TGTGCCAGCAGCCCCCTCGGGGGGGCATTCACAGATACGCAGTATTTT. This chain links TRBV7-3 with TRBJ2-3; 8 nucleotides line up with TRBD2. V gave up 5 bases and J gave up 2 bases; unmatched junction bases: 9. This CDR3 comprises 16 residues. Germline V gene data show CDR1 as SGHTA and CDR2 as FQGTGA.

This clonotype appeared a few times. V is TRBV27 and J is TRBJ2-6; 9 bases are a match to TRBD1. The junction had 6 bases not matched to a gene; V was cut back by 5 bases and J by 1 base. Per germline, CDR1 MNHEY and CDR2 SMNVEV (reference sequence). The CDR3 covers 17 residues. The CDR3 spells CASSKGQGFSGANVLTF. The CDR3 DNA reads TGTGCCAGCAGTAAGGGACAGGGATTTTCTGGGGCCAACGTCCTGACTTTC.